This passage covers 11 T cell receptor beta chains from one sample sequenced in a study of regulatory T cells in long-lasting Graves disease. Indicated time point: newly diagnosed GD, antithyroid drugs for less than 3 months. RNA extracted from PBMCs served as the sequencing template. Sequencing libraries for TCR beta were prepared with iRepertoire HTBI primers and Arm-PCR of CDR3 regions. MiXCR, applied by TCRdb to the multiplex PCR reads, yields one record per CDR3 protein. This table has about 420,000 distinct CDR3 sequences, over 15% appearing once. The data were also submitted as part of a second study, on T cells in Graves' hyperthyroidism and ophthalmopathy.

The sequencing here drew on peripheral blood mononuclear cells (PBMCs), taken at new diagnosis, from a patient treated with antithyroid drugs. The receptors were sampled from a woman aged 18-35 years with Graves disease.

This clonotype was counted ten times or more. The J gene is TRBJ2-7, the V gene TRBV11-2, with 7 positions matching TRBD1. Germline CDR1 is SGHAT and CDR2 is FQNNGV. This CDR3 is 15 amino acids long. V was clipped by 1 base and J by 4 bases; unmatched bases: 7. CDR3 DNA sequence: TGTGCCAGCAGCTTAGTAAGGGGGCCGGGGTACGAGCAGTACTTC. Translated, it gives CASSLVRGPGYEQYF.

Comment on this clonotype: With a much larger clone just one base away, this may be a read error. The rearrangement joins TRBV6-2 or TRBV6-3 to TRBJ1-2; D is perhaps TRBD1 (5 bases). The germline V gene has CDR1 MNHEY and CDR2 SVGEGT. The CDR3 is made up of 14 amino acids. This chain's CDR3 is CAGSYSTRGVGYTF. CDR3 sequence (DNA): TGTGCCGGCAGTTACTCGACTAGGGGTGTTGGCTACACCTTC.

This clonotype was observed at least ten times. CDR3 DNA: TGTGCCAGCAGCTTATTCGCAGGCTTCAATGAGCAGTTCTTC. Its protein is CASSLFAGFNEQFF. The V gene is TRBV7-3, the J gene TRBJ2-1; the D is unclear. The CDR3 is 14 amino acids. Trimming took 2 bases from V and 6 from J, leaving 11 bases between them. Germline V gives CDR1 SGHTA, CDR2 FQGTGA.

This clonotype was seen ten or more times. CDR3 nucleotide sequence: TGTGCCAGCAGCTCCCTCCCCCTTAGCAGCACAGATACGCAGTATTTT. Translated, it gives CASSSLPLSSTDTQYF. The genes are TRBV11-2 and TRBJ2-3; D is undetermined. The CDR3 spans 16 residues. From germline, CDR1 is SGHAT and CDR2 FQNNGV. Trimming shortened V by 4 bases and J by 0 bases, and 14 bases separated the two germline ends.

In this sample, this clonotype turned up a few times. The CDR3: CASSLHGGPGYEQYF. The CDR3 region has the DNA TGTGCCAGCAGTTTACACGGGGGCCCAGGCTACGAGCAGTACTTC. The gene calls are TRBV27 and TRBJ2-7, with D perhaps assigned TRBD1 or TRBD2 (6 bases each). The CDR3 covers 15 residues. The germline V and J ends were trimmed by 2 bases and 3 bases, with 14 bases remaining between them. Germline CDR1 reads MNHEY; CDR2 reads SMNVEV (reference sequence).

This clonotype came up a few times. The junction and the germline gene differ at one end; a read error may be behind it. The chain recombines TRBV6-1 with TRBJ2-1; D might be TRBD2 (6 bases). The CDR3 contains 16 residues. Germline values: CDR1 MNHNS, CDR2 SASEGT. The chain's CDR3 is CASADRTGSSYDEQFF. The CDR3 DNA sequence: TGTGCCAGCGCTGATAGGACCGGGAGCTCCTACGATGAGCAGTTCTTC.

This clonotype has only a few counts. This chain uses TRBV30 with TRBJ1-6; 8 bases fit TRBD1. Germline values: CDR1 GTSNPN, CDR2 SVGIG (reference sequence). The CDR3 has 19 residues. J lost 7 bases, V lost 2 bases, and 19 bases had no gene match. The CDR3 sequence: CAWSRGTGSVLHSNSPLHF. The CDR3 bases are TGTGCCTGGAGTCGTGGGACAGGCTCGGTCCTCCATTCCAATTCACCCCTCCACTTT.

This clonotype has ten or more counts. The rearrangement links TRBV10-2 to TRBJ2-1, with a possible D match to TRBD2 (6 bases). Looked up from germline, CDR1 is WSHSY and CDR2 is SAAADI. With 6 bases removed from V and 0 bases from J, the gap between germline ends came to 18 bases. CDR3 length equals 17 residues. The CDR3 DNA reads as TGCGCCAGCAGGCTAGATCTAGCGCCTAGCTCCTACAATGAGCAGTTCTTC. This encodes CASRLDLAPSSYNEQFF.

The CDR3 DNA sequence: TGTGCCAGCGCCGGGACACATGCCTACGAGCAGTACTTC. Its protein product is CASAGTHAYEQYF. The chain couples TRBV19 to TRBJ2-7; D might be TRBD1 (6 bases). CDR1 is LNHDA and CDR2 is SQIVND in the germline V gene (reference sequence). The CDR3 runs 13 residues. V shed 9 bases and J shed 2 bases, with 14 bases lying between them.

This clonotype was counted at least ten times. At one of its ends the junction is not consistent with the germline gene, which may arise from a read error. This chain's CDR3 is CASSSQGHGYTF. CDR3 sequence (DNA): TGTGCCAGCAGTTCACAGGGCCATGGCTACACCTTC. The chain links TRBV5-1 to TRBJ1-2, with D perhaps matching TRBD1 (6 bases). CDR3 length equals 12 residues. Germline CDR1 is SGHRS and CDR2 is YFSETQ.

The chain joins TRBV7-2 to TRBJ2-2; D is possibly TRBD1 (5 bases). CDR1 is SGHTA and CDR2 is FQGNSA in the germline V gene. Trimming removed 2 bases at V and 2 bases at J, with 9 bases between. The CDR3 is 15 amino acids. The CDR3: CASSLQGRNTGELFF. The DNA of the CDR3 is TGTGCCAGCAGCTTACAGGGCCGAAACACCGGGGAGCTGTTTTTT.